This T cell receptor (beta chain) derives from a study of Ad26.COV2.S vaccination and SARS-CoV-2 variants. Study context: Donor got 5x10^10 or 1x10^11 viral particles of Ad26.COV2.S.

This CDR3 comprises 17 residues. The V and J ends lost 2 bases and 8 bases respectively, with 21 bases between them. The V gene's germline CDR1 is ENHRY and CDR2 SYGVKD. The treatment denotes: 19 received Ad26.COV2.S at low or high dose, single or two shots; about 5 received placebo; per-sample allocation not given. On day 63 after the first injection, vaccine and placebo recipients gave samples. The method was immunoSEQ multiplex PCR; TCRdb's version includes in-frame clones alone and lacks a portion of them. Among about 450,000 clones, 89% were seen once, and the ten largest hold approximately 2.5%.

This chain connects TRBV10-3 to TRBJ1-4; tentatively, D is TRBD1 (5 bases). This sequence was found in a person aged 18-60 years who received the Ad26.COV2.S COVID-19 vaccine or a placebo. Sequencing used peripheral blood, obtained in a trial of Ad26.COV2.S vaccine versus placebo. CDR3 region: CAISEGLVEGLREKLFF. The CDR3 DNA sequence: TGTGCCATCAGTGAGGGACTGGTGGAGGGACTGCGCGAAAAACTGTTTTTT.